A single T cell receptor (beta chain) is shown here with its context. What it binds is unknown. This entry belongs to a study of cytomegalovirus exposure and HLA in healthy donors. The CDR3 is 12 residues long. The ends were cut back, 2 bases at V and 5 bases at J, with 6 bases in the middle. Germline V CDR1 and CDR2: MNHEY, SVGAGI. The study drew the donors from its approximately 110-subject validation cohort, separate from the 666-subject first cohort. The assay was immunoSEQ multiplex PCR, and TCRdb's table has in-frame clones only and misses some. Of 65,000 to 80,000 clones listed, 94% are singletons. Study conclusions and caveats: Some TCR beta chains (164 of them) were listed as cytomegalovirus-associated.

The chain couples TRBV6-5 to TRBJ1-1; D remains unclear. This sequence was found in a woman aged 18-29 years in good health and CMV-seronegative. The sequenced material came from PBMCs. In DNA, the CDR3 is TGTGCCAGCAGTTACGGCGGTACTGAAGCTTTCTTT. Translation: CASSYGGTEAFF.